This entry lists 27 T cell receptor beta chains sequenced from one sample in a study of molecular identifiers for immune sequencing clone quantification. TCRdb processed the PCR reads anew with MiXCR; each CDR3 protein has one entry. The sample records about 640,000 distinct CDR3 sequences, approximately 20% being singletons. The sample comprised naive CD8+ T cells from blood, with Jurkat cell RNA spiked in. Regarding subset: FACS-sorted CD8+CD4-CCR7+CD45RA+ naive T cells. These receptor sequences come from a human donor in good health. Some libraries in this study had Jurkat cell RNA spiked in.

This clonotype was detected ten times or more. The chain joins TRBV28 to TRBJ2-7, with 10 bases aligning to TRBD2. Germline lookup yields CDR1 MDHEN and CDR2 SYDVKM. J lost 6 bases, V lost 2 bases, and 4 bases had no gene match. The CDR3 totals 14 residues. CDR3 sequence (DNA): TGTGCCAGCAGTTTACTAGCGGGAGCGATCGAGCAGTACTTC. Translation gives CASSLLAGAIEQYF. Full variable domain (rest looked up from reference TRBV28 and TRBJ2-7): DVKVTQSSRYLVKRTGEKVFLECVQDMDHENMFWYRQDPGLGLRLIYFSYDVKMKEKGDIPEGYSVSREKKERFSLILESASTNQTSMYLCASSLLAGAIEQYFGPGTRLTVT.

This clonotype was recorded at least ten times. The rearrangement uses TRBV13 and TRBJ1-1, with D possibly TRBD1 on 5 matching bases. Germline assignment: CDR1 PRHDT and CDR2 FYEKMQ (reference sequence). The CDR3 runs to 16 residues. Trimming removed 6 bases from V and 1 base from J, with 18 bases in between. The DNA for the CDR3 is TGTGCCAGCAGTACCCGGACTGGGGCTCCGAACACTGAAGCTTTCTTT. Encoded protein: CASSTRTGAPNTEAFF.

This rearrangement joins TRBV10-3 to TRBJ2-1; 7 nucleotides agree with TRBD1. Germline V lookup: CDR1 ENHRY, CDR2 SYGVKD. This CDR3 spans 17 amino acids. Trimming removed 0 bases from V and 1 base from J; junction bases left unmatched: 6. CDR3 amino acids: CAISESRDRASYNEQFF. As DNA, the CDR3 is TGTGCCATCAGTGAGTCGCGAGACAGGGCTTCCTACAATGAGCAGTTCTTC.

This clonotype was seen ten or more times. CDR3 DNA sequence: TGTGCCAGCAGGACAGGGGGGTTCACTAGCACAGATACGCAGTATTTT. Translating it yields CASRTGGFTSTDTQYF. The chain combines TRBV6-1 with TRBJ2-3; 9 positions agree with TRBD1. CDR1 and CDR2 (germline): MNHNS, SASEGT. Trimming cost V 6 bases and J 0 bases; bases outside gene matches: 7. This CDR3 has 16 residues.

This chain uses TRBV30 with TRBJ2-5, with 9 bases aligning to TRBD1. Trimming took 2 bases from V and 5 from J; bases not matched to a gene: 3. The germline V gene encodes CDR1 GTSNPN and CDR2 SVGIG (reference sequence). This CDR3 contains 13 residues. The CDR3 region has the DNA TGTGCCTGGAGTTCCGGGACAGGGGAGACCCAGTACTTC. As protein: CAWSSGTGETQYF.

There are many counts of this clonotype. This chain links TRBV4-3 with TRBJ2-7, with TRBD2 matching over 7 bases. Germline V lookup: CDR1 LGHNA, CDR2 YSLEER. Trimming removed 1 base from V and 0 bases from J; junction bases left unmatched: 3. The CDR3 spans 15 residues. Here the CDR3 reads CASSQGWGGSYEQYF. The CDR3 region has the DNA TGCGCCAGCAGCCAAGGTTGGGGGGGCTCCTACGAGCAGTACTTC.

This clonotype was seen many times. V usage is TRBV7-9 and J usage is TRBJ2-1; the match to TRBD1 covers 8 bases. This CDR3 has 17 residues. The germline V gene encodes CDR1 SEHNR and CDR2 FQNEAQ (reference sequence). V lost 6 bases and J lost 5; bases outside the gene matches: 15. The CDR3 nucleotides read TGTGCCAGCAGTCACCCCGTCGGACAGGGTACCGACAATGAGCAGTTCTTC. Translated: CASSHPVGQGTDNEQFF.

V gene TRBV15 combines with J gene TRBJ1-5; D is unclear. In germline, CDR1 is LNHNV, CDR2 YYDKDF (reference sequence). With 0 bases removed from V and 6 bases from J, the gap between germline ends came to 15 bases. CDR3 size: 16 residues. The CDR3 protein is CATSRDRAAMAQPQHF. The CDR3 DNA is TGTGCCACCAGCAGAGATAGGGCAGCTATGGCTCAGCCCCAGCATTTT. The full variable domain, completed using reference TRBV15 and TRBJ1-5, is DAMVIQNPRYQVTQFGKPVTLSCSQTLNHNVMYWYQQKSSQAPKLLFHYYDKDFNNEADTPDNFQSRRPNTSFCFLDIRSPGLGDTAMYLCATSRDRAAMAQPQHFGDGTRLSIL.

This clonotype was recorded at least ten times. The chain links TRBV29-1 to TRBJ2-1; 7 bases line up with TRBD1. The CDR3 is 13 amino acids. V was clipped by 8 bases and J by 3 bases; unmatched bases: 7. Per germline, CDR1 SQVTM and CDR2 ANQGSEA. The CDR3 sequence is CSSRDSDYNEQFF. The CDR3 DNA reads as TGCAGCTCCCGGGACAGCGACTACAATGAGCAGTTCTTC.

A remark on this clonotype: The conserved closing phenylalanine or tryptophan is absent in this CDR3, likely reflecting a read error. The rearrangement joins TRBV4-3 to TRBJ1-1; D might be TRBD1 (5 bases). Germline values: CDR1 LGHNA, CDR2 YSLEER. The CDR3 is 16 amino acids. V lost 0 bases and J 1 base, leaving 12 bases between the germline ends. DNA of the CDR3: TGCGCCAGCAGCCAAGAGAGCGGGACGGGGAACACTGAAGCTTTCTTG. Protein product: CASSQESGTGNTEAFL.

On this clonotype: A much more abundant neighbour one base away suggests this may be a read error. The DNA for the CDR3 is TGCGACAGCACCGACTCAGGGTTTCGGGGAGAGACCCAGTACTTC. It is translated as CDSTDSGFRGETQYF. This chain uses TRBV5-1 with TRBJ2-5; D tentatively fits TRBD1 or TRBD2 (5 bases each). The CDR3 has 15 amino acids. Germline loops: CDR1 SGHRS, CDR2 YFSETQ. Filled out from reference TRBV5-1 and TRBJ2-5, the complete variable domain reads KAGVTQTPRYLIKTRGQQVTLSCSPISGHRSVSWYQQTPGQGLQFLFEYFSETQRNKGNFPGRFSGRQFSNSRSEMNVSTLELGDSALYLCDSTDSGFRGETQYFGPGTRLLVL.

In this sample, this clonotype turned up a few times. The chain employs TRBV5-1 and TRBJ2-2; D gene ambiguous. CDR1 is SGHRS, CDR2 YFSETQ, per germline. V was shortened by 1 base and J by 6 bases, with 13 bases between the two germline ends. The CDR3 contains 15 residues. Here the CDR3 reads CASSLRSSEPGELFF. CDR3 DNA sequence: TGCGCCAGCAGCTTGCGGAGCAGCGAGCCCGGGGAGCTGTTTTTT.

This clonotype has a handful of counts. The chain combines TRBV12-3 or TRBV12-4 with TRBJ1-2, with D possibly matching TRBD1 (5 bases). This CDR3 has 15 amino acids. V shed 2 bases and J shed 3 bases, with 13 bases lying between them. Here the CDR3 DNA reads TGTGCCAGCAGTTTAAGGGAACAGGTAGACTATGGCTACACCTTC. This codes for CASSLREQVDYGYTF.

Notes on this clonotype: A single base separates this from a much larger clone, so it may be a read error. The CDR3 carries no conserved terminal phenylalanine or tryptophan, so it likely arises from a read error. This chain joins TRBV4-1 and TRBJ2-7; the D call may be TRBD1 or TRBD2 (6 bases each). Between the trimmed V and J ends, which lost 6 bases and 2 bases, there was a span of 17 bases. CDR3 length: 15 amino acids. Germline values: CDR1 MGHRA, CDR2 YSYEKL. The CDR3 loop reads CASSSSGANPYEQYL. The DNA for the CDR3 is TGCGCCAGCAGTAGCTCGGGGGCCAACCCCTACGAGCAGTACCTC.

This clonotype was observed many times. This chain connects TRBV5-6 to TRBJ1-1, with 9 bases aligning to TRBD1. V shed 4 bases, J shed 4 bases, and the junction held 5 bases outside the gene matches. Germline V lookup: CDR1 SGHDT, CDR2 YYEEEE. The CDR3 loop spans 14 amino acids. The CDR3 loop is CASSRRDRVTEAFF. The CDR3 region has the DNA TGTGCCAGCAGCCGCCGGGACAGGGTCACTGAAGCTTTCTTT.

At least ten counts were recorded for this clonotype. CDR3 protein: CASSQDPRDRGSYEQYF. The CDR3 DNA is TGTGCCAGCAGCCAAGATCCTCGGGACAGGGGTTCCTACGAGCAGTACTTC. This chain connects TRBV14 to TRBJ2-7; 10 bases line up with TRBD1. Unmatched junction bases numbered 6, after V lost 0 bases and J lost 1 base. Germline V gives CDR1 SGHDN, CDR2 FVKESK. The CDR3 is made up of 17 amino acids.

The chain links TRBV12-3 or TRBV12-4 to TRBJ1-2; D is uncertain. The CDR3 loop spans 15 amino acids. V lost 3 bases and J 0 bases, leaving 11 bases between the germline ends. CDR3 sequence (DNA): TGTGCCAGCAGTTTTACGTCCGGAACTAACTATGGCTACACCTTC. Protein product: CASSFTSGTNYGYTF.

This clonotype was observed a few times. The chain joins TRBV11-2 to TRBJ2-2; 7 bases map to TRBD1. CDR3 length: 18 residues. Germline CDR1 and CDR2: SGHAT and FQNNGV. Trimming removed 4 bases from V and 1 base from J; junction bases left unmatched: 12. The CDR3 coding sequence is TGTGCCAGCAGCTCGAGGACAGGTCCTTCTGTGAACACCGGGGAGCTGTTTTTT. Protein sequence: CASSSRTGPSVNTGELFF.

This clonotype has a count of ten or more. CDR3: CSVGGSGETQYF. CDR3 nucleotide sequence: TGCAGCGTTGGCGGTAGTGGGGAGACCCAGTACTTC. V is TRBV29-1 and J is TRBJ2-5; D unclear. V lost 4 bases and J lost 5, with 11 bases in between. Germline V CDR1 and CDR2: SQVTM, ANQGSEA. CDR3 length: 12 residues.

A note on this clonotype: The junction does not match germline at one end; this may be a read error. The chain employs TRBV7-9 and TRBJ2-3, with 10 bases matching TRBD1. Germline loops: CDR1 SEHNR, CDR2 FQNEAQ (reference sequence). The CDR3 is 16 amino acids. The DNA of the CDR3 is TGTGCCGGCAGCGGCCGGGGGACAGGGGAAGAAGATACGCAGTATTTT. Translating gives CAGSGRGTGEEDTQYF.

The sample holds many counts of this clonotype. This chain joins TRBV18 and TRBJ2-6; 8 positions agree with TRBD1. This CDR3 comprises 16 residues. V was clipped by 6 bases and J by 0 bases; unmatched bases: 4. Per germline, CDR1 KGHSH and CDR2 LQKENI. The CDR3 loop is CASSTGVYSGANVLTF. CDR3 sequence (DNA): TGTGCCAGCTCGACAGGGGTCTACTCTGGGGCCAACGTCCTGACTTTC. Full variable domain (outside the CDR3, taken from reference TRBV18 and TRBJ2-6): NAGVMQNPRHLVRRRGQEARLRCSPMKGHSHVYWYRQLPEEGLKFMVYLQKENIIDESGMPKERFSAEFPKEGPSILRIQQVVRGDSAAYFCASSTGVYSGANVLTFGAGSRLTVL.

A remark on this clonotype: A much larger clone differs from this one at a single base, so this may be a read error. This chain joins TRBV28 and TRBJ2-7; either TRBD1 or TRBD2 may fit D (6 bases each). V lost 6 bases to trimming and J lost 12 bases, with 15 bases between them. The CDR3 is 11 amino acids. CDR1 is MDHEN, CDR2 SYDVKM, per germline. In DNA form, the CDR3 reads TGTGCCAGCAGCCGGGGGACAAAGCCGTACTTC. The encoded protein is CASSRGTKPYF.

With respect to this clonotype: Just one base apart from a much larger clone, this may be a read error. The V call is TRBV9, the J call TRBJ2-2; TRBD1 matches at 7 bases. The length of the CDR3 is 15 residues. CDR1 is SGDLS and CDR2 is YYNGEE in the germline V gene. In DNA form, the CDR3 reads TGTGCCGGCAGTAAGAAGGCAGGGGGCACCGGGGAGCTGTTTTTT. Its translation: CAGSKKAGGTGELFF. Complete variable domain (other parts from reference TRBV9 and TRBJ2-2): DSGVTQTPKHLITATGQRVTLRCSPRSGDLSVYWYQQSLDQGLQFLIQYYNGEERAKGNILERFSAQQFPDLHSELNLSSLELGDSALYFCAGSKKAGGTGELFFGEGSRLTVL.

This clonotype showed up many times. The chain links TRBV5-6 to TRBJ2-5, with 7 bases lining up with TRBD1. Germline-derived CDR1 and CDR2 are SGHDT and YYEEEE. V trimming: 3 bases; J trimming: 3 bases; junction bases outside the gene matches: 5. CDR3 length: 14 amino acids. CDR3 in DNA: TGTGCCAGCAGCTGGGGACAGCTCGAAGAGACCCAGTACTTC. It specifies CASSWGQLEETQYF.

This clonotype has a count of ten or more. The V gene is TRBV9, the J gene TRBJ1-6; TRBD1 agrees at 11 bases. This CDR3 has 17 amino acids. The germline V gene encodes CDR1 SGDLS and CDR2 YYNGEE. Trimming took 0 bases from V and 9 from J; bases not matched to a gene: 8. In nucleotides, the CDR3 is TGTGCCAGCAGCGTAGGGACAGGGGGCGCAGGACTTTCACCCCTCCACTTT. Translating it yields CASSVGTGGAGLSPLHF.

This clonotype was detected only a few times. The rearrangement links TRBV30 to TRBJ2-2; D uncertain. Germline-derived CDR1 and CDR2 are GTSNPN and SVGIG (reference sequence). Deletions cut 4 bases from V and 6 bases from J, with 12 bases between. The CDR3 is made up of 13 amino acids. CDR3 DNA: TGTGCCTGGAACTCGGTCCTCGCCGGGGAGCTGTTTTTT. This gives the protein CAWNSVLAGELFF. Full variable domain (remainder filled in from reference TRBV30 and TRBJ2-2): SQTIHQWPATLVQPVGSPLSLECTVEGTSNPNLYWYRQAAGRGLQLLFYSVGIGQISSEVPQNLSASRPQDRQFILSSKKLLLSDSGFYLCAWNSVLAGELFFGEGSRLTVL.

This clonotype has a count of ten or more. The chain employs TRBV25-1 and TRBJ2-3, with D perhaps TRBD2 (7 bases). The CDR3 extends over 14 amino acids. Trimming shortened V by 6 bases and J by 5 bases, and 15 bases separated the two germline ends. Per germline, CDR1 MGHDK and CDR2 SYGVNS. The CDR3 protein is CASRGAGAIDTQYF. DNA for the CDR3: TGTGCCAGCAGGGGGGCGGGGGCTATAGATACGCAGTATTTT.